The following is a TCR beta chain sequence with its context. The data stem from a study of blood T cell repertoires in COVID-19. Background on the study: From the United States, Italy and Spain came samples of acute and convalescent COVID-19. The cDNA or gDNA used as material had been derived from T cells, B-cell-depleted T cells, or PBMCs.

The germline V gene has CDR1 MNHEY and CDR2 SVGAGI. V lost 6 bases, J lost 4 bases, and 12 bases lay in between. CDR3 length equals 14 residues. Per the original methods: Reference gene primers were amplified, and this amplification served to estimate nucleated cell counts. Profiling relied on immunoSEQ multiplex PCR, and the TCRdb table lists in-frame clones only, not all of them. V, J and clone size were drawn from that table, and D and trimming were deduced from the DNA. The sample consists of 45,000 or so clones, roughly 88% of them appearing once. The sample consisted of peripheral blood. This receptor was taken from a human donor in a cohort sampled during active COVID-19. The rearrangement joins TRBV6-5 to TRBJ2-2; possibly TRBD1 for D (6 bases). CDR3 region: CASRSGQTTGELFF. The CDR3 nucleotides read TGTGCCAGCAGGAGTGGACAGACCACCGGGGAGCTGTTTTTT.